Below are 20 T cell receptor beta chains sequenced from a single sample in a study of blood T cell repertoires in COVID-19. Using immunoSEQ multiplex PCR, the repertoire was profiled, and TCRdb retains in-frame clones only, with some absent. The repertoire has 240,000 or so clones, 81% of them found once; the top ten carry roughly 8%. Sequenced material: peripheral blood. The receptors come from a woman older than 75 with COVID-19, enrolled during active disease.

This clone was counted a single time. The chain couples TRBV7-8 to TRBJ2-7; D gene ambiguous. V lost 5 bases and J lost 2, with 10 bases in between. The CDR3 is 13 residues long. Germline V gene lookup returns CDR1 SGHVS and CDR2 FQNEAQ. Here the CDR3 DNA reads TGTGCCAGCAGCCCTACGCCTGCCTACGAGCAGTACTTC. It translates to CASSPTPAYEQYF.

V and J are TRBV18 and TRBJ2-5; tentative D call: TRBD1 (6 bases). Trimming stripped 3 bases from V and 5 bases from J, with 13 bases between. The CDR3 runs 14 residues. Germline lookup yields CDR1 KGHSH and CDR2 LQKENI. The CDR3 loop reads CASSPGGRAETQYF. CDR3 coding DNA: TGTGCCAGCTCACCTGGGGGCCGAGCGGAGACCCAGTACTTC.

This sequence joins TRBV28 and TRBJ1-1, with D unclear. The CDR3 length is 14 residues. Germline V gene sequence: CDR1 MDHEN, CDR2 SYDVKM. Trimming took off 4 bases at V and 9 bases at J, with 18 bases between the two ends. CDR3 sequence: CASSSPGVGAQAFF. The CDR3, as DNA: TGTGCCAGCAGTTCCCCCGGGGTAGGCGCCCAAGCTTTCTTT. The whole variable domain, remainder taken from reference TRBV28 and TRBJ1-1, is DVKVTQSSRYLVKRTGEKVFLECVQDMDHENMFWYRQDPGLGLRLIYFSYDVKMKEKGDIPEGYSVSREKKERFSLILESASTNQTSMYLCASSSPGVGAQAFFGQGTRLTVV.

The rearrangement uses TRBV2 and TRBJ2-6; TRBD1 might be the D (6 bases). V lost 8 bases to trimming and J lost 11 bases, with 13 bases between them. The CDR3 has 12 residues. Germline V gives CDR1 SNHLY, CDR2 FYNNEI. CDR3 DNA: TGTGCCAGCCGACGGGACAACGACGTCCTGACTTTC. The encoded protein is CASRRDNDVLTF. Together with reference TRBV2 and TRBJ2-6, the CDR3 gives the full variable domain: EPEVTQTPSHQVTQMGQEVILRCVPISNHLYFYWYRQILGQKVEFLVSFYNNEISEKSEIFDDQFSVERPDGSNFTLKIRSTKLEDSAMYFCASRRDNDVLTFGAGSRLTVL.

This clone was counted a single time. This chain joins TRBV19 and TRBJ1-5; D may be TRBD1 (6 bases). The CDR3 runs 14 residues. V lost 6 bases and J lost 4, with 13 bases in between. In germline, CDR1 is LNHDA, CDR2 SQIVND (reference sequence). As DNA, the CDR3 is TGTGCCAGTAGCGTTGACAGGTGGAATCAGCCCCAGCATTTT. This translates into CASSVDRWNQPQHF. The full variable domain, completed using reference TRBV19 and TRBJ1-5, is DGGITQSPKYLFRKEGQNVTLSCEQNLNHDAMYWYRQDPGQGLRLIYYSQIVNDFQKGDIAEGYSVSREKKESFPLTVTSAQKNPTAFYLCASSVDRWNQPQHFGDGTRLSIL.

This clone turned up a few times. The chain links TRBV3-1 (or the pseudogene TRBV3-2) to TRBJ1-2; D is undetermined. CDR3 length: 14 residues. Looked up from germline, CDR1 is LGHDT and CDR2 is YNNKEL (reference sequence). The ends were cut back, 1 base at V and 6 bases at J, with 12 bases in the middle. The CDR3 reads CASSQVSSGDGYTF. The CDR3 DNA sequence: TGTGCCAGCAGCCAAGTGAGCAGCGGGGATGGCTACACCTTC.

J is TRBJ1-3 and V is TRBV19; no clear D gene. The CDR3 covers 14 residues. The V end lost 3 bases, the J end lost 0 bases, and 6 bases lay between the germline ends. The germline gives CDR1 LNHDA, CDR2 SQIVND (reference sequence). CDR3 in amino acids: CASSIRSSGNTIYF. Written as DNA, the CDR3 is TGTGCCAGTAGTATCCGGAGCTCTGGAAACACCATATATTTT.

CDR3 in amino acids: CASSLGQAQETQYF. The CDR3 nucleotides read TGCGCCAGCAGCTTGGGACAGGCCCAAGAGACCCAGTACTTC. The chain recombines TRBV5-1 with TRBJ2-5; D is perhaps TRBD1 (6 bases). Germline CDR1 and CDR2: SGHRS and YFSETQ. V was clipped by 0 bases and J by 1 base, with 7 bases between them. The CDR3 sequence is 14 residues long.

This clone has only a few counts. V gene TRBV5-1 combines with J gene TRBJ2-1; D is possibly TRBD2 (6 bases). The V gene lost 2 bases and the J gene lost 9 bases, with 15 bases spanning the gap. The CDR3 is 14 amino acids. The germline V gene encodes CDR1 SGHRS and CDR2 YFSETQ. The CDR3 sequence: CASSLEGLGGEQFF. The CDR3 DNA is TGCGCCAGCAGCTTAGAGGGATTGGGGGGTGAGCAGTTCTTC.

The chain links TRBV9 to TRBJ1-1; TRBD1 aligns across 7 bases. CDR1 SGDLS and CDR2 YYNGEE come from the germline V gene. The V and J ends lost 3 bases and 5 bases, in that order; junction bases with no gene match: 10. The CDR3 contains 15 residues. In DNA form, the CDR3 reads TGTGCCAGCAGCGCTCTCCTCCCAGGGGGGACTGAAGCTTTCTTT. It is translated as CASSALLPGGTEAFF.

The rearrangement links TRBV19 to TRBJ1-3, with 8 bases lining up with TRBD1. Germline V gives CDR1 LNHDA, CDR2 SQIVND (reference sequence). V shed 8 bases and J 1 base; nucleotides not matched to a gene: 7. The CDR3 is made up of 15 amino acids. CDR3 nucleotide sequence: TGTGCCAGTTGGGACAGGAGGCCTTCTGGAAACACCATATATTTT. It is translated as CASWDRRPSGNTIYF.

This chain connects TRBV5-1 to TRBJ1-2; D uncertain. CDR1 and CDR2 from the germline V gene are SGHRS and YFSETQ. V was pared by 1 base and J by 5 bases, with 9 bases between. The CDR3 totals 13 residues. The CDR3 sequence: CASSLTAEYGYTF. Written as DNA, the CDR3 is TGCGCCAGCAGCTTGACAGCTGAATATGGCTACACCTTC.

The CDR3 loop is CASSRGSGGRETQYF. The CDR3 region has the DNA TGCGCCAGCAGCCGCGGTAGCGGGGGTCGGGAGACCCAGTACTTC. The chain combines TRBV5-1 with TRBJ2-5; 9 bases fit TRBD2. The CDR3 is 15 residues long. Trimming at V came to 4 bases and at J to 5 bases, leaving 9 bases not matched to a gene. Germline CDR1 SGHRS, CDR2 YFSETQ.

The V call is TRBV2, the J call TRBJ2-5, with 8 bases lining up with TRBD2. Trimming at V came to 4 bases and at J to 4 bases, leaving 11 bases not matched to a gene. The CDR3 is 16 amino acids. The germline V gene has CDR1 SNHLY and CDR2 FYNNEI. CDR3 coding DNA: TGTGCCAGCAGTGTGCTACTAGCGGACCGGATAGAGACCCAGTACTTC. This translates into CASSVLLADRIETQYF.

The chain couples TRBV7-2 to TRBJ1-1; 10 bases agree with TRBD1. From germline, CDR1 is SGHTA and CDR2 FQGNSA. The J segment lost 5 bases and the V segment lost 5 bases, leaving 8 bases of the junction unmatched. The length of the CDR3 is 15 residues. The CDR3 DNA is TGTGCCAGCAGCCCGAGGGACAGGGGAGGAACTGAAGCTTTCTTT. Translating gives CASSPRDRGGTEAFF.

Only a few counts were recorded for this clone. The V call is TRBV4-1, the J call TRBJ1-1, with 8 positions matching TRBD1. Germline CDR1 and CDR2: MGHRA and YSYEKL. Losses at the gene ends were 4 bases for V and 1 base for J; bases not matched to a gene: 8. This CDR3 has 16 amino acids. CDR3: CASSLGWGTGNTEAFF. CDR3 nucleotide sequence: TGCGCCAGCAGCCTGGGGTGGGGGACAGGGAACACTGAAGCTTTCTTT.

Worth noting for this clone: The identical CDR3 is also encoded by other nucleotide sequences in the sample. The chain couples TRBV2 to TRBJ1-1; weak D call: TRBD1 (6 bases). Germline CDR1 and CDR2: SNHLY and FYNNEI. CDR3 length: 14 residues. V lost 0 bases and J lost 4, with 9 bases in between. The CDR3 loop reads CASSEAQGGTEAFF. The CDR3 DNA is TGTGCCAGCAGTGAAGCCCAAGGGGGCACTGAAGCTTTCTTT. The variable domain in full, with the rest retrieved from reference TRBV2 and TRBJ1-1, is EPEVTQTPSHQVTQMGQEVILRCVPISNHLYFYWYRQILGQKVEFLVSFYNNEISEKSEIFDDQFSVERPDGSNFTLKIRSTKLEDSAMYFCASSEAQGGTEAFFGQGTRLTVV.

The CDR3 DNA sequence: TGTGCCAGCAGCGTAGCTTTAAGCGGGAGAACTACAGATACGCAGTATTTT. Protein sequence: CASSVALSGRTTDTQYF. The rearrangement links TRBV9 to TRBJ2-3; TRBD2 aligns across 8 bases. Looked up from germline, CDR1 is SGDLS and CDR2 is YYNGEE. CDR3 length equals 17 residues. The V and J ends lost 0 bases and 3 bases, in that order; junction bases with no gene match: 9.

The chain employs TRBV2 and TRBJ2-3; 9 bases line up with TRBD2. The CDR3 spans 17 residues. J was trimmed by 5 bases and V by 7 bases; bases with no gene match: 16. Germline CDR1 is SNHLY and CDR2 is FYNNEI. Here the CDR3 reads CASTKSGSGGRVDTQYF. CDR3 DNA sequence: TGTGCCAGCACAAAGTCGGGCAGCGGGGGGAGGGTAGATACGCAGTATTTT.

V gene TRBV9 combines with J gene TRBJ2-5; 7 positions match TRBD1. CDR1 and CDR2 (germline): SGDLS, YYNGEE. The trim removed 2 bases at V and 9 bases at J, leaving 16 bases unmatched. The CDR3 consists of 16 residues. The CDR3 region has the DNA TGTGCCAGCAGCGTTCAGGACAGGCCTGAAAGAGCGGCCCAGTACTTC. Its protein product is CASSVQDRPERAAQYF.